Following are 7 T cell receptor beta chains from one sample sequenced in a study of PD-1 blockade in classical Hodgkin lymphoma. Each patient's relapse followed autologous stem cell transplantation, and brentuximab vedotin exposure varied. Sequencing used immunoSEQ multiplex PCR; TCRdb keeps in-frame clones, though not all of them. The sample carries 13,000 to 15,000 clones, more than 75% recorded once. The specimen comprised peripheral blood mononuclear cells (PBMCs), sampled at baseline. The receptors come from a human donor with classical Hodgkin lymphoma.

The V call is TRBV30, the J call TRBJ2-1; 8 bases map to TRBD1. The V and J ends lost 5 bases and 1 base, in that order; junction bases with no gene match: 1. Germline CDR1 GTSNPN, CDR2 SVGIG (reference sequence). The CDR3 is made up of 13 amino acids. Here the CDR3 DNA reads TGTGCCTGGGGACAGGGTTCCTACAATGAGCAGTTCTTC. Amino acids: CAWGQGSYNEQFF.

V is TRBV29-1 and J is TRBJ1-1; TRBD1 aligns across 10 bases. CDR1 SQVTM and CDR2 ANQGSEA come from the germline V gene. V dropped 5 bases and J dropped 1; count of bases not matched to a gene: 7. CDR3 length equals 15 residues. As DNA, the CDR3 is TGCAGCGTTCATGGGACAGGGGAAGGGAACACTGAAGCTTTCTTT. Amino acids: CSVHGTGEGNTEAFF.

The J gene is TRBJ2-5, the V gene TRBV19, with 8 positions matching TRBD1. V shed 11 bases, J shed 3 bases, and the junction held 8 bases outside the gene matches. From germline, CDR1 is LNHDA and CDR2 SQIVND (reference sequence). The CDR3 has 13 amino acids. CDR3 residues: CASLDRVEETQYF. In nucleotides, the CDR3 is TGTGCCTCTTTGGACAGGGTAGAAGAGACCCAGTACTTC.

The chain carries TRBV7-3 and TRBJ2-2; D gene ambiguous. The CDR3 consists of 14 residues. Germline values: CDR1 SGHTA, CDR2 FQGTGA. V lost 1 base to trimming and J lost 5 bases, with 8 bases between them. The CDR3 bases are TGTGCCAGCAGCTTAAGTGGCGGTACCGGGGAGCTGTTTTTT. It yields the protein CASSLSGGTGELFF.

This clone qualifies as medium-sized. The J gene is TRBJ1-1, the V gene TRBV19; TRBD1 is a possible D gene (5 bases). The germline V and J ends were trimmed by 5 bases and 3 bases, with 13 bases remaining between them. Germline V gene lookup returns CDR1 LNHDA and CDR2 SQIVND (reference sequence). The CDR3 extends over 14 amino acids. The DNA of the CDR3 is TGTGCCAGTAGTCCGGGACGGAGGGACACTGAAGCTTTCTTT. Translated, it gives CASSPGRRDTEAFF.

This chain uses TRBV4-3 with TRBJ1-2; 12 bases are shared with TRBD1. With 2 bases clipped from V and 6 bases from J, the junction kept 4 bases outside the gene matches. Germline CDR1 is LGHNA and CDR2 is YSLEER. There are 15 residues in the CDR3. CDR3 sequence (DNA): TGCGCCAGCAGCCAAACCGGGACAGGGGGCGATGGCTACACCTTC. Its protein is CASSQTGTGGDGYTF.

In regard to this clone: In the same sample, other DNA sequences code for this CDR3. The gene calls are TRBV11-3 and TRBJ2-7, with D hard to call. Germline V gene lookup returns CDR1 SGHNT and CDR2 YENEEA. V was trimmed by 3 bases and J by 0 bases, leaving 6 bases between them. The CDR3 runs 13 residues. This CDR3 reads CASSLSSSYEQYF. CDR3 DNA sequence: TGTGCCAGCAGCTTGAGCAGCTCCTACGAGCAGTACTTC.